These 18 T cell receptor beta chains were all obtained from the same sample, sequenced in a study of CXCR3-negative and CXCR3-positive naive CD8 T cells. Findings and limits, study-wide: Naive CXCR3-positive cells had TRB CDR3s more hydrophobic than those of CXCR3-negative naive cells.

Antigen specificity for these receptors is unknown. UMI-labeled 5' RACE TRB cDNA libraries were prepared from the cells. TCRdb reprocessed the 5' RACE reads, keeping one entry per CDR3 protein, no DNA. Here the sample table reports 49,000 or so distinct CDR3 sequences. The sequenced sample was naive CXCR3+ CD8+ T cells from blood. Subset meaning: CD45RO-CCR7+CD27+CD95- naive CD8+ T cells expressing CXCR3 (TNR3+). Receptor source: a human donor in good health. Some clones in this sample may be carry-over from other donors' samples.

The V gene is TRBV9, the J gene TRBJ2-1; TCRdb's D call of TRBD1 is untestable without DNA. This CDR3 region has 17 residues. Germline V gene data show CDR1 as SGDLS and CDR2 as YYNGEE. Here the CDR3 reads CASSDSGGTFSYNEQFF.

The V call is TRBV12-3 or TRBV12-4, the J call TRBJ2-1; the TCRdb call, TRBD2, lacks DNA for checking. CDR3 size: 14 residues. CDR3 in amino acids: CASITGGAGNEQFF.

This CDR3 reads CASSLSPSGLNEQFF. The genes are TRBV7-6 and TRBJ2-1; the TRBD2 assignment by TCRdb is unverifiable without DNA. This CDR3 has 15 residues. Germline-derived CDR1 and CDR2 are SGHVS and FNYEAQ.

The rearrangement joins TRBV29-1 to TRBJ2-2. This CDR3 has 13 amino acids. Germline assignment: CDR1 SQVTM and CDR2 ANQGSEA. CDR3 amino acids: CSVEQDNTWELFF.

The chain is built from TRBV14 and TRBJ2-1; there is no DNA to check the TCRdb D call of TRBD2. The CDR3 is made up of 17 amino acids. Germline-derived CDR1 and CDR2 are SGHDN and FVKESK. This chain's CDR3 is CASSQGTSGVSYNEQFF.

This rearrangement joins TRBV20-1 to TRBJ2-3; TCRdb's D gene call, TRBD1, goes unchecked for lack of DNA. The CDR3 sequence is 14 residues long. Per germline, CDR1 DFQATT and CDR2 SNEGSKA (reference sequence). This CDR3 reads CSRGGAGGTDTQYF.

The chain joins TRBV7-8 to TRBJ2-5; TCRdb lists TRBD1, though no DNA is available to test this call. In germline, CDR1 is SGHVS, CDR2 FQNEAQ. CDR3 size: 15 residues. CDR3 sequence: CASSPGTHSRETQYF.

J is TRBJ2-3 and V is TRBV6-5; TCRdb returns TRBD1, unconfirmable since there is no DNA. Germline CDR1 and CDR2: MNHEY and SVGAGI. The CDR3 has 13 residues. The CDR3 here is CASNAGGPDTQYF.

The chain carries TRBV7-3 and TRBJ2-7; TCRdb outputs TRBD1, but without DNA this stays unchecked. Germline-derived CDR1 and CDR2 are SGHTA and FQGTGA. The CDR3 loop spans 14 amino acids. CDR3 sequence reads: CASSHRDGSYEQYF.

J is TRBJ2-7 and V is TRBV6-2 or TRBV6-3. The germline gives CDR1 MNHEY, CDR2 SVGEGT. The CDR3 length is 12 residues. The CDR3 here is CASSYSDYEQYF.

The chain carries TRBV3-1 and TRBJ2-3; without DNA, the TCRdb call of TRBD2 cannot be checked. Germline lookup yields CDR1 LGHDT and CDR2 YNNKEL (reference sequence). The CDR3 sequence is 14 residues long. CDR3 sequence: CASSHGLEPDTQYF.

The chain combines TRBV29-1 with TRBJ1-2; the TCRdb D gene call, TRBD1, has no DNA to confirm it. The CDR3 sequence is 11 residues long. Germline V gives CDR1 SQVTM, CDR2 ANQGSEA. CDR3 in amino acids: CSIPGQGGYTF.

This chain links TRBV7-3 with TRBJ2-2. The V gene's germline CDR1 is SGHTA and CDR2 FQGTGA. This CDR3 comprises 14 residues. The chain's CDR3 is CASSWGWNTGELFF.

This chain connects TRBV7-3 to TRBJ2-5; the D call of TRBD2 rests on TCRdb alone, since no DNA is present to check it. The germline gives CDR1 SGHTA, CDR2 FQGTGA. The CDR3 consists of 15 residues. The CDR3 loop is CASSTIGAPQETQYF.

The gene calls are TRBV12-3 or TRBV12-4 and TRBJ1-1; TCRdb names TRBD1, which stays unverified in the absence of DNA. The CDR3 runs to 15 residues. CDR3 loop: CASSFDRGPGTEAFF.

The chain has TRBV11-2 and TRBJ1-1; TCRdb indicates TRBD1, and absent DNA this call remains unverified. This CDR3 is built from 14 residues. Germline V gene data show CDR1 as SGHAT and CDR2 as FQNNGV. CDR3 protein: CASSLGQGMIEAFF.

This chain joins TRBV3-1 and TRBJ2-3; TCRdb reports TRBD2, a call that lacks DNA to check it against. Germline CDR1 LGHDT, CDR2 YNNKEL (reference sequence). This CDR3 is 16 amino acids long. This chain's CDR3 is CASTKGLAGSIDTQYF.

The chain employs TRBV25-1 and TRBJ2-1; the D call of TRBD2 rests on TCRdb alone, since no DNA is present to check it. From germline, CDR1 is MGHDK and CDR2 SYGVNS. The CDR3 spans 17 residues. The CDR3 sequence is CASSEFRTSGGKNEQFF.